This TCR beta chain was recorded in a study of cytomegalovirus exposure and HLA in healthy donors. Whole-study results and caveats: CMV serostatus was the sole immune exposure information available. An analysis done earlier found most TCR beta V segments productive about 87% or about 30% of the time. A later analysis reportedly found that, within productive TCRs, an Asian-associated ancestry cluster had fewer N-insertions than the mean observed across the roughly 700 donors.

Of note for this clone: Its antigen is still unknown.

A multiplex PCR was run with 60 Vbeta primers and 13 Jbeta primers. The table came from immunoSEQ multiplex PCR; TCRdb's copy has only in-frame clones and leaves some out. Seen here are fewer than 250,000 clones, about four fifths observed once, and the top ten hold about 6%. CDR3 length: 17 residues. Germline loops: CDR1 LNHDA, CDR2 SQIVND (reference sequence). Trimming removed 8 bases from V and 1 base from J; junction bases left unmatched: 12. Material: PBMCs. The chain combines TRBV19 with TRBJ1-4; 8 nucleotides align to TRBD1. The TCR originated in a man aged 40-49 years in good health and CMV-seropositive. CDR3 sequence (DNA): TGTGCCAGTCGACGGACAGGGAATCCCCGAACTAATGAAAAACTGTTTTTT. Protein sequence: CASRRTGNPRTNEKLFF.